Each of the 25 T cell receptor beta chains below was sequenced from the same sample in a study of T cells in localized non-small cell lung cancer. Libraries were prepared by immunoSEQ multiplex PCR; TCRdb keeps only in-frame clonotypes and omits some of them. Of about 25,000 clones in the sample, roughly 86% were seen once. The specimen was peripheral blood, collected before any cancer treatment. These receptors originate from a male donor aged 60 or over with stage II squamous cell lung carcinoma.

The rearrangement joins TRBV7-2 to TRBJ1-2, with TRBD1 matching over 8 bases. The CDR3 runs 14 residues. Per the germline V gene, CDR1 is SGHTA and CDR2 is FQGNSA. V was pared by 2 bases and J by 6 bases, with 5 bases of the junction left unmatched. The CDR3 DNA follows: TGTGCCAGCAGCTTAACAACAGGGGGAAATGGCTACACCTTC. Its protein is CASSLTTGGNGYTF.

The rearrangement joins TRBV4-3 to TRBJ2-1; either TRBD1 or TRBD2 may fit D (5 bases each). Germline V gene sequence: CDR1 LGHNA, CDR2 YSLEER. There are 15 residues in the CDR3. Trimming pared 1 base from V and 5 bases from J, leaving 12 bases between. DNA of the CDR3: TGCGCCAGCAGCCAAGTGGGGGAGTTCCACAATGAGCAGTTCTTC. As protein: CASSQVGEFHNEQFF.

The gene calls are TRBV28 and TRBJ2-7; D unclear. V was trimmed by 2 bases and J by 2 bases, leaving 4 bases between them. This CDR3 comprises 12 residues. Germline V CDR1 and CDR2: MDHEN, SYDVKM. DNA for the CDR3: TGTGCCAGCAGTTTAAGGGCCTACGAGCAGTACTTC. It specifies CASSLRAYEQYF.

The chain employs TRBV4-3 and TRBJ2-5; TRBD1 might be the D (5 bases). The ends were cut back, 0 bases at V and 5 bases at J, with 13 bases in the middle. This CDR3 is 15 amino acids long. Germline lookup yields CDR1 LGHNA and CDR2 YSLEER. CDR3 DNA: TGCGCCAGCAGCCAAGACCCAGGGTCCCACGAGACCCAGTACTTC. It yields the protein CASSQDPGSHETQYF.

The J gene is TRBJ2-7, the V gene TRBV6-1, with unresolved D. Trimming cost V 7 bases and J 0 bases, with 7 bases left between them. The CDR3 runs to 12 residues. Germline V gene lookup returns CDR1 MNHNS and CDR2 SASEGT. The CDR3 DNA sequence: TGTGCCAGCATCAGGAACTCCTACGAGCAGTACTTC. Translated, it gives CASIRNSYEQYF.

DNA for the CDR3: TGTGCCAGCAGTTCAGGGGGACTAGCGGGAGGGACCTCCTACTTC. Its protein product is CASSSGGLAGGTSYF. The V and J genes are TRBV27 and TRBJ2-5; TRBD2 matches 16 bases. This CDR3 comprises 15 residues. In germline, CDR1 is MNHEY, CDR2 SMNVEV (reference sequence). V lost 4 bases to trimming and J lost 14 bases; unmatched junction nucleotides: 10.

This clone was seen a handful of times. This chain uses TRBV15 with TRBJ2-6; D call uncertain. The germline gives CDR1 LNHNV, CDR2 YYDKDF (reference sequence). The CDR3 is 16 residues long. V was clipped by 5 bases and J by 0 bases, with 11 bases between them. The CDR3 spells CATSPRPGSGANVLTF. The DNA for the CDR3 is TGTGCCACCAGCCCCAGGCCTGGCTCTGGGGCCAACGTCCTGACTTTC.

The chain links TRBV7-8 to TRBJ2-7, with D perhaps matching TRBD2 (6 bases). V was clipped by 5 bases and J by 7 bases, with 27 bases between them. Germline assignment: CDR1 SGHVS and CDR2 FQNEAQ. The CDR3 covers 17 residues. CDR3 bases: TGTGCCAGCAGCCCGGGCCGACTAGGCCTCCTCCCTAAGGAGCAGTACTTC. Amino acid sequence: CASSPGRLGLLPKEQYF. The complete variable domain, with remaining parts taken from reference TRBV7-8 and TRBJ2-7, reads GAGVSQSPRYKVAKRGQDVALRCDPISGHVSLFWYQQALGQGPEFLTYFQNEAQLDKSGLPSDRFFAERPEGSVSTLKIQRTQQEDSAVYLCASSPGRLGLLPKEQYFGPGTRLTVT.

The chain joins TRBV29-1 to TRBJ2-5; 7 bases align to TRBD1. The CDR3 spans 12 residues. Trimming at V came to 3 bases and at J to 5 bases, leaving 3 bases not matched to a gene. Germline CDR1 reads SQVTM; CDR2 reads ANQGSEA. The CDR3 DNA follows: TGCAGCGTTGAGACAGGGATCGAGACCCAGTACTTC. This gives the protein CSVETGIETQYF.

The V gene is TRBV7-9, the J gene TRBJ1-1, with D hard to call. Germline CDR1 reads SEHNR; CDR2 reads FQNEAQ (reference sequence). The CDR3 is 13 residues long. With 5 bases removed from V and 0 bases from J, the gap between germline ends came to 7 bases. The CDR3 loop is CASSGSVNTEAFF. The CDR3 bases are TGTGCCAGCAGCGGCTCAGTGAACACTGAAGCTTTCTTT.

A single count supports this clone. The chain recombines TRBV5-1 with TRBJ2-1; D remains ambiguous. The CDR3 runs 18 residues. The germline V gene has CDR1 SGHRS and CDR2 YFSETQ. V shed 4 bases and J shed 5 bases, with 25 bases lying between them. This CDR3 is CASSPDSIVPTRHNEQFF. CDR3 DNA: TGCGCCAGCAGCCCTGACTCAATAGTTCCAACGAGGCACAATGAGCAGTTCTTC.

The genes are TRBV5-1 and TRBJ2-3; TRBD2 matches 9 bases. Germline-derived CDR1 and CDR2 are SGHRS and YFSETQ. The CDR3 is 14 amino acids. J lost 4 bases, V lost 8 bases, and 8 bases had no gene match. Here the CDR3 DNA reads TGCGCCAGTGGTACCGGGACTAGCCCAGATACGCAGTATTTT. It specifies CASGTGTSPDTQYF.

The J gene is TRBJ2-1, the V gene TRBV11-2; TRBD1 aligns across 8 bases. Unmatched junction bases numbered 6, after V lost 1 base and J lost 7 bases. The CDR3 has 15 amino acids. The germline V gene encodes CDR1 SGHAT and CDR2 FQNNGV. CDR3 in amino acids: CASSLGAGGWNEQFF. CDR3 in DNA: TGTGCCAGCAGCTTAGGGGCAGGGGGCTGGAATGAGCAGTTCTTC. Together with reference TRBV11-2 and TRBJ2-1, the CDR3 gives the full variable domain: EAGVAQSPRYKIIEKRQSVAFWCNPISGHATLYWYQQILGQGPKLLIQFQNNGVVDDSQLPKDRFSAERLKGVDSTLKIQPAKLEDSAVYLCASSLGAGGWNEQFFGPGTRLTVL.

This sequence joins TRBV6-6 and TRBJ1-5, with 7 bases fitting TRBD1. This CDR3 is built from 14 residues. The V and J ends lost 7 bases and 7 bases, in that order; junction bases with no gene match: 10. The germline V gene has CDR1 MNHNY and CDR2 SVGAGI (reference sequence). CDR3 residues: CASMGTAAAQPQHF. As DNA, the CDR3 is TGTGCCAGCATGGGGACAGCTGCGGCCCAGCCCCAGCATTTT.

The chain joins TRBV5-4 to TRBJ2-2, with 8 nucleotides matching TRBD2. Germline trimming cut 0 bases from V and 3 bases from J; bases unmatched to any gene: 1. The CDR3 contains 15 residues. CDR1 and CDR2 from the germline V gene are SGHNT and YYREEE (reference sequence). The CDR3 nucleotides read TGTGCCAGCAGCTTGGTGACTAGCGACACCGGGGAGCTGTTTTTT. Its translation: CASSLVTSDTGELFF.

The chain joins TRBV5-4 to TRBJ2-1; D could derive from TRBD1 or TRBD2 (5 bases each). This CDR3 region has 17 residues. V was clipped by 2 bases and J by 0 bases, with 15 bases between them. Germline V lookup: CDR1 SGHNT, CDR2 YYREEE (reference sequence). Written as DNA, the CDR3 is TGTGCCAGCAGCTTAGGGACGGGCCCGAGCTCCTACAATGAGCAGTTCTTC. This translates into CASSLGTGPSSYNEQFF.

This sequence joins TRBV2 and TRBJ1-5; D possibly corresponds to TRBD1 (6 bases). The length of the CDR3 is 16 residues. V gave up 3 bases and J gave up 0 bases, with 12 bases separating them. Germline CDR1 SNHLY, CDR2 FYNNEI. This chain's CDR3 is CASSDRGIYSNQPQHF. The CDR3 nucleotides read TGTGCCAGCAGTGACAGGGGAATTTATAGCAATCAGCCCCAGCATTTT.

The chain has TRBV6-5 and TRBJ1-1; a possible D gene is TRBD1 (6 bases). The CDR3 consists of 15 residues. Germline-derived CDR1 and CDR2 are MNHEY and SVGAGI. V lost 6 bases and J 2 bases, leaving 16 bases between the germline ends. This chain's CDR3 is CASREIQGVNTEAFF. Here the CDR3 DNA reads TGTGCCAGCAGGGAAATACAGGGCGTAAACACTGAAGCTTTCTTT.

The chain has TRBV5-1 and TRBJ2-3, with D maybe TRBD1 (5 bases). This CDR3 has 15 amino acids. With 2 bases removed from V and 2 bases from J, the gap between germline ends came to 12 bases. CDR1 is SGHRS, CDR2 YFSETQ, per germline. CDR3 DNA sequence: TGCGCCAGCAGCTTTAAGGGGTCTACCACAGATACGCAGTATTTT. Encoded protein: CASSFKGSTTDTQYF. Filled out from reference TRBV5-1 and TRBJ2-3, the complete variable domain reads KAGVTQTPRYLIKTRGQQVTLSCSPISGHRSVSWYQQTPGQGLQFLFEYFSETQRNKGNFPGRFSGRQFSNSRSEMNVSTLELGDSALYLCASSFKGSTTDTQYFGPGTRLTVL.

In this sample, this clone turned up once. The V call is TRBV7-9, the J call TRBJ2-1; 10 bases are a match to TRBD1. J gave up 2 bases and V 5 bases, and 6 bases lay outside the gene matches. CDR3 size: 16 residues. Germline lookup yields CDR1 SEHNR and CDR2 FQNEAQ (reference sequence). DNA for the CDR3: TGTGCCAGCAGCCCGGACAGGGGGTATGCCTACAATGAGCAGTTCTTC. It specifies CASSPDRGYAYNEQFF.

The V gene is TRBV7-2, the J gene TRBJ1-2; D is ambiguous. V was shortened by 5 bases and J by 5 bases, with 12 bases between the two germline ends. CDR3 length: 13 amino acids. In germline, CDR1 is SGHTA, CDR2 FQGNSA. CDR3 sequence reads: CASSPAREYGYTF. The CDR3 DNA sequence: TGTGCCAGCAGCCCTGCGAGGGAGTATGGCTACACCTTC.

A single count supports this clone. The chain links TRBV15 to TRBJ2-1; 11 positions agree with TRBD1. Unmatched junction bases numbered 4, after V lost 7 bases and J lost 2 bases. Germline lookup yields CDR1 LNHNV and CDR2 YYDKDF (reference sequence). The CDR3 has 15 residues. CDR3 in DNA: TGTGCCACCACCCCGGACAGGGGGCCCTACAATGAGCAGTTCTTC. This gives the protein CATTPDRGPYNEQFF.

The chain employs TRBV2 and TRBJ2-7; a possible D gene is TRBD2 (7 bases). Trimming stripped 5 bases from V and 2 bases from J, with 13 bases between. CDR1 is SNHLY, CDR2 FYNNEI, per germline. This CDR3 is 14 amino acids long. CDR3 sequence (DNA): TGTGCCAGCAGTCTACAGGGAGGGACCTACGAGCAGTACTTC. The encoded protein is CASSLQGGTYEQYF.

This chain joins TRBV6-5 and TRBJ2-3; weak D call: TRBD1 (6 bases). CDR1 and CDR2 (germline): MNHEY, SVGAGI. This CDR3 is built from 12 residues. Deletions cut 6 bases from V and 9 bases from J, with 13 bases between. The CDR3 DNA reads TGTGCCAGCAGGGCGGACAGCTTAACGCAGTATTTT. This encodes CASRADSLTQYF.

The chain carries TRBV7-2 and TRBJ2-2; no firm D call. The CDR3 is made up of 12 amino acids. The germline V gene encodes CDR1 SGHTA and CDR2 FQGNSA. V was shortened by 1 base and J by 7 bases, with 4 bases between the two germline ends. The CDR3: CASSLEVGELFF. As DNA, the CDR3 is TGTGCCAGCAGCTTAGAAGTCGGGGAGCTGTTTTTT.